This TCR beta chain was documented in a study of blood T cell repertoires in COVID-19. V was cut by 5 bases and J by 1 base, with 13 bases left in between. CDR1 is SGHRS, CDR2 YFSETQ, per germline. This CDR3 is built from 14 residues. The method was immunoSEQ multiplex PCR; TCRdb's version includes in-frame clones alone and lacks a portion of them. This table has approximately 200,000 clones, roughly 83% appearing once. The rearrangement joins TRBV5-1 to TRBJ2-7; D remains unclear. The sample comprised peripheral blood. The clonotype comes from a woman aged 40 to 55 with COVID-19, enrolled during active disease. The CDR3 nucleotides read TGCGCCAGCAGGTCGCAGGAATCTTCCTACGAGCAGTACTTC. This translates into CASRSQESSYEQYF.